The rows below give T cell receptor beta chains drawn from one sample of a study of regulatory T cells in long-lasting Graves disease. TCRdb ran MiXCR on the multiplex PCR reads and lists one entry per CDR3 protein. Of approximately 440,000 distinct CDR3 sequences detected, about a quarter appear once; the ten largest clones hold 26%. The source was peripheral blood mononuclear cells (PBMCs), collected when the disease was refractory, from a patient treated with antithyroid drugs. The receptors derive from a female donor with Graves disease. Each CDR3 is given with its conserved first and last residue. Fields, in order: J gene, CDR3 length, V gene, clone size, CDR3 protein. Clone size is stated in some rows and not others, as once, few, many or a class when expanded.

>TRBJ2-4|15|TRBV5-4|-
CASSSIDLAKNIQYF
>TRBJ2-2|15|TRBV19|few
CASSILGANTGELFF
>TRBJ2-7|12|TRBV2|many
CASSEAGHEQYF
>TRBJ2-7|11|TRBV20-1|few
CSASDGNEQYF
>TRBJ2-5|16|TRBV20-1|few
CSARDISGSLVETQYF
>TRBJ2-1|11|TRBV19|-
CASGTANEQFF
>TRBJ2-5|13|TRBV14|few
CASSQGLGETQYF
>TRBJ2-2|14|TRBV20-1|-
CSARVRGSTGELFF
>TRBJ2-7|15|TRBV20-1|many
CSAKSTSGRLDEQYF
>TRBJ1-2|14|TRBV5-6|many
CASSWQTGNYGYTF
>TRBJ1-2|14|TRBV9|many
CASSVEWGGYGYTF
>TRBJ2-7|12|TRBV5-1|many
CASSAGRSEQYF
>TRBJ1-5|14|TRBV6-4|many
CASSETGASQPQHF
>TRBJ2-2|18|TRBV29-1|-
CSVAGGKGTAANTGELFF
>TRBJ2-7|14|TRBV7-9|-
CASTLSPGTYEQYF
>TRBJ1-2|15|TRBV20-1|few
CSARDGQGVNYGYTF
>TRBJ2-1|15|TRBV11-2|-
CASSFLGLAGNEQFF
>TRBJ1-1|12|TRBV12-3/TRBV12-4|few
CASRALHTEAFF
>TRBJ2-7|12|TRBV6-1|-
CASCGVNYEQYF
>TRBJ2-1|14|TRBV10-3|few
CAISETKTYNEQFF
>TRBJ1-1|13|TRBV28|many
CASSELTGGEAFF
>TRBJ1-2|14|TRBV19|-
CASSATGRNYGYTF
>TRBJ2-7|15|TRBV12-3/TRBV12-4|many
CASSPPSGRTYEQYF
>TRBJ2-3|12|TRBV20-1|-
CSARPNYLAQYF
>TRBJ2-1|16|TRBV6-2/TRBV6-3|-
CASSSHRLAGGNEQFF
>TRBJ2-7|13|TRBV6-1|few
CASSKRPGLAGEF
>TRBJ2-7|17|TRBV5-5|few
CATGPTDLQGSSYEQYF
>TRBJ1-1|14|TRBV28|many
CASSPTGGNTEAFF
>TRBJ2-2|15|TRBV12-3/TRBV12-4|many
CASSSLAEATGELFF
>TRBJ2-4|14|TRBV6-1|many
CASRPGLTGDIQYF
>TRBJ2-7|14|TRBV28|many
CASSFRGFGVEQYF
>TRBJ1-1|15|TRBV5-6|-
CASSTSRGVNTEAFF
>TRBJ2-3|14|TRBV11-3|-
CASSLGRSSDTQYF
>TRBJ2-7|15|TRBV6-1|few
CASSPRTSPDYEQYF
>TRBJ1-2|17|TRBV28|many
CASSLYGTGGGNYGYTF
>TRBJ2-3|14|TRBV19|-
CASRIAGGTDTQYF
>-|15|TRBV6-5|few
CASSYSGLEGNEQFF
>TRBJ2-5|17|TRBV20-1|few
CSATSSGRAPYQETQYF
>TRBJ1-1|13|TRBV3-1|many
CASSRGQGTEAFF
>TRBJ1-1|14|TRBV7-2|few
CASSILGANTEAFF
>TRBJ1-6|17|TRBV6-1|many
CASTEGVPEPYNSPLHF
>TRBJ1-4|13|TRBV2|many
CASSAEAYEKLFF
>TRBJ2-2|13|TRBV2|-
CASTQLRDGELFF
>TRBJ1-5|15|TRBV4-1|few
CASSLGPGANQPQHF
>TRBJ2-7|14|TRBV9|-
CASSASLRSYEQYF
>TRBJ1-1|15|TRBV5-4|-
CASSLSGTENTEAFF
>TRBJ1-1|10|TRBV6-1|-
CASREDQAFF
>TRBJ1-1|15|TRBV16|-
CASSQSRQGNTEAFF
>TRBJ1-1|15|TRBV6-1|-
CASIDRGRGNTEAFF
>TRBJ1-2|15|TRBV3-1|few
CASSLQSHLLFHYTF
>TRBJ1-1|14|TRBV5-1|-
CASSVDRINTEAFF
>TRBJ1-3|16|TRBV7-2|few
CASSLAVRYSGNTIYF
>TRBJ2-5|15|TRBV19|few
CASTTSGGPGETQYF
>TRBJ2-7|15|TRBV6-1|-
CASSKPRTGALEQYF
>TRBJ2-1|16|TRBV7-6|-
CASSLTGGGIGDEQFF
>TRBJ2-7|11|TRBV2|few
CASTRGTEQYF
>TRBJ2-1|15|TRBV20-1|-
CSASIPSGGYNEQFF
>TRBJ1-5|17|TRBV6-1|-
CASSPLAGTGSQEPQHF